This T cell receptor (beta chain) comes out of a study of blood T cell repertoires in COVID-19. This CDR3 contains 17 residues. Trimming stripped 5 bases from V and 2 bases from J, with 20 bases between. Per germline, CDR1 SGHVS and CDR2 FQNEAQ. Sequencing was performed with immunoSEQ multiplex PCR; in TCRdb, only in-frame clones are kept and a portion is missing. The sample includes about 59,000 clones, 80% of them seen just once. This TCR came from a man in his fifties or sixties with acute or convalescent COVID-19. V is TRBV7-8 and J is TRBJ2-3, with a possible D match to TRBD2 (7 bases). Input material: peripheral blood. The CDR3 DNA reads as TGTGCCAGCAGCCCACACAGACAGGAGCGGGACACAGATACGCAGTATTTT. This encodes CASSPHRQERDTDTQYF. The full variable domain, its missing parts supplied by reference TRBV7-8 and TRBJ2-3, is GAGVSQSPRYKVAKRGQDVALRCDPISGHVSLFWYQQALGQGPEFLTYFQNEAQLDKSGLPSDRFFAERPEGSVSTLKIQRTQQEDSAVYLCASSPHRQERDTDTQYFGPGTRLTVL.